This T cell receptor (beta chain) derives from a study of blood T cells in healthy people across ages. The use of a sample-barcoded 5' primer and a J-beta primer mix characterized a second PCR of about 6 to 12 cycles. Through a template-switch adaptor with 12 random nucleotides, each cDNA molecule received a tag. TCRdb re-called the 5' RACE reads through MiXCR, storing one row per CDR3 protein. This table has 800,000 to 950,000 distinct CDR3 sequences, 25% to 35% appearing once. The same data also contributed to another study, on T cells of mothers and their children.

What was sequenced was blood. This sequence was found in a woman aged 40 to 49 in good health.

Written as DNA, the CDR3 is TGCAGTGCTAGATCCGGGGGGGGGACGAGTACTGAAGCTTTCTTT. Its translation: CSARSGGGTSTEAFF. V usage is TRBV20-1 and J usage is TRBJ1-1; TRBD1 might be the D (5 bases). In germline, CDR1 is DFQATT, CDR2 SNEGSKA (reference sequence). The CDR3 runs to 15 residues. V was shortened by 2 bases and J by 5 bases, with 18 bases between the two germline ends.